Shown below are 25 T cell receptor beta chains from a single sample sequenced in a study of T cell responses to AZD1222 COVID-19 vaccine. The repertoire was sequenced with immunoSEQ multiplex PCR; TCRdb's copy has only in-frame clones and lacks some. This sample has approximately 75,000 clones, with 90% found just once. Sample: peripheral blood, taken 28 days after the second AZD1222 dose. The receptors originated from an adult who received the AZD1222 COVID-19 vaccine.

The rearrangement links TRBV5-1 to TRBJ2-7, with D maybe TRBD1 (6 bases). Germline CDR1 is SGHRS and CDR2 is YFSETQ. V lost 2 bases and J 2 bases, leaving 11 bases between the germline ends. The CDR3 extends over 14 amino acids. CDR3 DNA: TGCGCCAGCAGCTTATGGGACACCACCTACGAGCAGTACTTC. This encodes CASSLWDTTYEQYF.

The chain has TRBV28 and TRBJ1-6; 9 nucleotides agree with TRBD1. With 6 bases clipped from V and 9 bases from J, the junction kept 18 bases outside the gene matches. The CDR3 consists of 18 residues. Germline V gene sequence: CDR1 MDHEN, CDR2 SYDVKM. The CDR3 here is CASSPGQGPTVSGSPLHF. DNA of the CDR3: TGTGCCAGCAGCCCGGGACAGGGTCCGACCGTGTCTGGTTCACCCCTCCACTTT.

Concerning this clone itself: Other DNA sequences in this specimen translate into the identical CDR3. The genes are TRBV7-9 and TRBJ1-2; D is unresolved. Trimming removed 3 bases from V and 4 bases from J, with 9 bases in between. The CDR3 has 13 residues. The V gene's germline CDR1 is SEHNR and CDR2 FQNEAQ (reference sequence). In DNA form, the CDR3 reads TGTGCCAGCAGCTTGGCCGCCAGCTATGGCTACACCTTC. This codes for CASSLAASYGYTF.

This rearrangement joins TRBV30 to TRBJ2-7; D is undetermined. The CDR3 is made up of 12 amino acids. With 3 bases removed from V and 4 bases from J, the gap between germline ends came to 10 bases. The germline gives CDR1 GTSNPN, CDR2 SVGIG (reference sequence). DNA for the CDR3: TGTGCCTGGAGGAAGGAGCCTTACGAGCAGTACTTC. Translation gives CAWRKEPYEQYF. The whole variable domain, filled in from reference TRBV30 and TRBJ2-7, reads SQTIHQWPATLVQPVGSPLSLECTVEGTSNPNLYWYRQAAGRGLQLLFYSVGIGQISSEVPQNLSASRPQDRQFILSSKKLLLSDSGFYLCAWRKEPYEQYFGPGTRLTVT.

CDR3 sequence (DNA): TGTGCCACCAGTGACTGGGACAGGGGCGACGGCTACACCTTC. It specifies CATSDWDRGDGYTF. The chain joins TRBV24-1 to TRBJ1-2; 10 bases are a match to TRBD1. The CDR3 spans 14 residues. Trimming at V came to 4 bases and at J to 8 bases, leaving 6 bases not matched to a gene. CDR1 and CDR2 (germline): KGHDR, SFDVKD.

V gene TRBV30 combines with J gene TRBJ2-5; tentative D call: TRBD2 (7 bases). Germline V gives CDR1 GTSNPN, CDR2 SVGIG (reference sequence). This CDR3 is built from 14 residues. V lost 0 bases to trimming and J lost 5 bases, with 13 bases between them. CDR3 region: CAWSVLGGRETQYF. For the CDR3, the DNA is TGTGCCTGGAGTGTTTTGGGGGGGCGGGAGACCCAGTACTTC.

This clone was detected once. The rearrangement uses TRBV7-9 and TRBJ2-7; D call uncertain. The germline V gene has CDR1 SEHNR and CDR2 FQNEAQ (reference sequence). The CDR3 runs to 13 residues. V dropped 1 base and J dropped 4 bases, with 8 bases sitting between them. CDR3 sequence (DNA): TGTGCCAGCAGCTTAGGATCGGAGTACGAGCAGTACTTC. This translates into CASSLGSEYEQYF.

Only one count was recorded for this clone. The chain has TRBV12-5 and TRBJ2-3; 8 nucleotides align to TRBD2. The CDR3 has 14 amino acids. Germline V gene sequence: CDR1 LGHNT, CDR2 FRNRAP. The ends lost 7 bases at V and 4 bases at J; junction bases unmatched: 7. CDR3 DNA sequence: TGTGCTAGTGCGGGGGGGGCCAGCGCAGATACGCAGTATTTT. Translation gives CASAGGASADTQYF.

V gene TRBV27 combines with J gene TRBJ2-7; 8 bases fit TRBD2. The CDR3 has 15 residues. CDR1 is MNHEY and CDR2 is SMNVEV in the germline V gene (reference sequence). Trimming cost V 3 bases and J 0 bases; bases outside gene matches: 4. CDR3 protein: CASSLGGGSSYEQYF. The CDR3 nucleotides are TGTGCCAGCAGTTTGGGCGGGGGGAGCTCCTACGAGCAGTACTTC.

The CDR3 spells CASSRRGAGTTGELFF. As DNA, the CDR3 is TGTGCCAGCAGCCGACGGGGTGCAGGGACCACCGGGGAGCTGTTTTTT. The chain uses TRBV9 and TRBJ2-2; D could derive from TRBD1 or TRBD2 (5 bases each). In germline, CDR1 is SGDLS, CDR2 YYNGEE. The CDR3 is 16 amino acids. The V end lost 4 bases, the J end lost 4 bases, and 17 bases lay between the germline ends.

The chain combines TRBV2 with TRBJ2-2, with D possibly being TRBD2 (6 bases). V gave up 3 bases and J gave up 4 bases, with 9 bases separating them. CDR3 length equals 14 residues. Germline V lookup: CDR1 SNHLY, CDR2 FYNNEI. CDR3 nucleotide sequence: TGTGCCAGCAGTGAGGAGGGGAGCACCGGGGAGCTGTTTTTT. It codes for CASSEEGSTGELFF.

The chain recombines TRBV3-1 (or the pseudogene TRBV3-2) with TRBJ2-2; 9 nucleotides agree with TRBD1. The CDR3 loop spans 16 amino acids. CDR1 and CDR2 (germline): LGHDT, YNNKEL (reference sequence). J gave up 5 bases and V 4 bases, and 8 bases lay outside the gene matches. Written as DNA, the CDR3 is TGTGCCAGCAGCCTCCGACAGGGGGGGGAGACCGGGGAGCTGTTTTTT. As protein: CASSLRQGGETGELFF.

The J gene is TRBJ2-1, the V gene TRBV9; D perhaps matches TRBD1 (6 bases). CDR3 length: 12 residues. CDR1 is SGDLS and CDR2 is YYNGEE in the germline V gene. Trimming took 3 bases from V and 5 from J, leaving 6 bases between them. For the CDR3, the DNA is TGTGCCAGCAGCGAGGGGGACAATGAGCAGTTCTTC. This translates into CASSEGDNEQFF.

The gene calls are TRBV29-1 and TRBJ2-7; 8 positions match TRBD1. Germline-derived CDR1 and CDR2 are SQVTM and ANQGSEA. The V gene end was trimmed by 6 bases and the J gene end by 5 bases; junction bases not matched to a gene: 6. This CDR3 comprises 12 residues. CDR3 region: CSVTGGMNEQYF. CDR3 nucleotides: TGCAGCGTAACAGGGGGAATGAACGAGCAGTACTTC.

J is TRBJ1-2 and V is TRBV29-1; D uncertain. The ends were cut back, 3 bases at V and 5 bases at J, with 10 bases in the middle. CDR1 is SQVTM, CDR2 ANQGSEA, per germline. This CDR3 contains 12 residues. The CDR3 coding sequence is TGCAGCGTTGAGGGCCAGCTTTATGGCTACACCTTC. Protein product: CSVEGQLYGYTF.

V gene TRBV28 combines with J gene TRBJ1-3; TRBD1 might be the D (6 bases). The V end lost 7 bases, the J end lost 0 bases, and 19 bases lay between the germline ends. This CDR3 has 17 amino acids. Germline lookup yields CDR1 MDHEN and CDR2 SYDVKM. The CDR3 loop is CASTKGGALLSGNTIYF. For the CDR3, the DNA is TGTGCCAGCACCAAGGGGGGGGCCCTCCTCTCTGGAAACACCATATATTTT.

The V call is TRBV6-1, the J call TRBJ2-7, with a tentative D call TRBD2 (7 bases). Deletions cut 1 base from V and 4 bases from J, with 14 bases between. CDR3 length equals 15 residues. CDR1 is MNHNS and CDR2 is SASEGT in the germline V gene. The CDR3 sequence is CASSEVAGGAYEQYF. CDR3 sequence (DNA): TGTGCCAGCAGTGAAGTGGCTGGGGGGGCTTACGAGCAGTACTTC.

In this sample, this clone turned up a few times. The chain employs TRBV29-1 and TRBJ2-1; D is uncertain. The CDR3 runs to 12 residues. Germline CDR1 is SQVTM and CDR2 is ANQGSEA. Trimming removed 7 bases at V and 0 bases at J, with 7 bases between. The DNA for the CDR3 is TGCAGCGCAGGCAACTCCTACAATGAGCAGTTCTTC. Protein sequence: CSAGNSYNEQFF.

This clone was picked up one time. CDR3 protein: CASKVPRGISGNTIYF. The CDR3 DNA is TGTGCCAGCAAGGTTCCCCGGGGGATCTCTGGAAACACCATATATTTT. The V and J genes are TRBV2 and TRBJ1-3; D may be TRBD1 (5 bases). This CDR3 has 16 residues. The V end was cut by 7 bases, the J end by 0 bases, with 16 bases between. Germline V gene sequence: CDR1 SNHLY, CDR2 FYNNEI. The complete variable domain, with remaining parts taken from reference TRBV2 and TRBJ1-3, reads EPEVTQTPSHQVTQMGQEVILRCVPISNHLYFYWYRQILGQKVEFLVSFYNNEISEKSEIFDDQFSVERPDGSNFTLKIRSTKLEDSAMYFCASKVPRGISGNTIYFGEGSWLTVV.

V is TRBV7-3 and J is TRBJ2-1, with D tentatively TRBD2 (7 bases). Germline-derived CDR1 and CDR2 are SGHTA and FQGTGA. The CDR3 length is 14 residues. Between the trimmed V and J ends, which lost 5 bases and 7 bases, there was a span of 15 bases. CDR3 sequence (DNA): TGTGCCAGCAGCCTGGCCGGGGGGCGTAATGAGCAGTTCTTC. The encoded protein is CASSLAGGRNEQFF.

V gene TRBV28 combines with J gene TRBJ2-1; a weak D match, TRBD2 (5 bases). Trimming left V 8 bases short and J 4 bases short, with 15 bases between. The CDR3 is 14 residues long. The germline CDR1 and CDR2 sequences are MDHEN and SYDVKM. CDR3 DNA sequence: TGTGCCAGCCAGGAGGCAGCCGCTTACAATGAGCAGTTCTTC. Protein product: CASQEAAAYNEQFF.

This chain connects TRBV7-2 to TRBJ2-1; 14 bases match TRBD2. CDR1 is SGHTA and CDR2 is FQGNSA in the germline V gene. Trimming removed 4 bases from V and 8 bases from J; junction bases left unmatched: 4. CDR3 length equals 15 residues. In nucleotides, the CDR3 is TGTGCCAGCAGCTGGACTAGCGGGGGGAACTATGAGCAGTTCTTC. It encodes CASSWTSGGNYEQFF.

CDR3 sequence reads: CASSEWQGGSPLHF. DNA of the CDR3: TGTGCCAGCAGTGAATGGCAGGGAGGTTCACCCCTCCACTTT. V gene TRBV2 combines with J gene TRBJ1-6; D may be TRBD1 (5 bases). Germline V gene sequence: CDR1 SNHLY, CDR2 FYNNEI. The CDR3 sequence is 14 residues long. V lost 2 bases to trimming and J lost 9 bases, with 11 bases between them.

This clone occurred once. V usage is TRBV9 and J usage is TRBJ1-4; possible D gene TRBD1, 5 bases. The V gene lost 2 bases and the J gene lost 7 bases, with 12 bases spanning the gap. Per germline, CDR1 SGDLS and CDR2 YYNGEE. The CDR3 contains 14 residues. CDR3 bases: TGTGCCAGCAGCGTTCAAGGGGCTAGTGAAAAACTGTTTTTT. Translating it yields CASSVQGASEKLFF.

The chain is built from TRBV6-1 and TRBJ1-2; 7 bases line up with TRBD1. CDR1 MNHNS and CDR2 SASEGT come from the germline V gene. The ends lost 5 bases at V and 1 base at J; junction bases unmatched: 4. The CDR3 runs 14 residues. The CDR3 here is CASSIGQVNYGYTF. CDR3 DNA sequence: TGTGCCAGCAGTATCGGACAGGTTAACTATGGCTACACCTTC.